This T cell receptor beta chain was observed in a study of T cells in women clearing cervical HPV infection. As to this clone: Read sequence stops 3 residues before the CDR3 end, and the germline J gene provides the missing end.

TCRdb keeps only in-frame clones here, not all; method: immunoSEQ multiplex PCR. This table holds 31,000 or so clones. This CDR3 has 14 amino acids. From germline, CDR1 is MNHEY and CDR2 SVGEGT. Prevalent HPV16 infections were excluded; only incident single HPV16 infections included. The material sequenced was blood buffy coat. The clonotype comes from a woman aged 18 to 75 with a cervical HPV16 infection that either progressed to CIN3+ or cleared (not recorded which). The chain uses TRBV6-2 or TRBV6-3 and TRBJ2-4, with D perhaps matching TRBD1 (6 bases). CDR3 DNA (partial): TGTGCCAGCAGTTCCCAAGGACAGTTATTGGGT. Amino acids: CASSSQGQLLG. The whole CDR3 sequence is CASSSQGQLLGQYF.